Listed below are T cell receptor beta chains from one sample, sequenced in a study of T cell responses to AZD1222 COVID-19 vaccine. TCRdb's table, derived via immunoSEQ multiplex PCR, lists solely in-frame clones and lacks some. Of about 120,000 clones listed, roughly nine tenths were seen once; the top ten hold 2.5% to 3%. The sequencing here drew on peripheral blood, taken 28 days after the second AZD1222 dose. These receptors originate from an adult who received the AZD1222 COVID-19 vaccine. Each CDR3 is given with its conserved first and last residue. The D gene is left open where the match is weak. Expanded clones get a size class; other rows say once, few or many, or leave the size out.

TRBV11-3,.,TRBJ2-1,.,TGTGCCAGCAGCTTAGATCGGGGAGGTTACAATGAGCAGTTCTTC,CASSLDRGGYNEQFF
TRBV11-2,.,TRBJ2-5,TRBD2,TGTGCCAGCAGCTTAGAGAGGTCTAGCGGGGGCTTTGGGACCCAGTACTTC,CASSLERSSGGFGTQYF
TRBV7-2,.,TRBJ1-5,.,TGTGCCAGCAGCTCGGGACCTGATCAGCCCCAGCATTTT,CASSSGPDQPQHF
TRBV19,.,TRBJ1-2,.,TGTGCCAGTAGAAAAGGTGTGGGCCCGGGGGATGGCTACACCTTC,CASRKGVGPGDGYTF
TRBV4-3,.,TRBJ2-7,TRBD2,TGCGCCAGCAGCCAAGATGTAGACGGCGGGAGCTCCTACGAGCAGTACTTC,CASSQDVDGGSSYEQYF
TRBV7-6,few,TRBJ2-7,.,TGTGCCAGCAGCCCAGGGCAGGGCGGCCCTCTCGAGCAGTACTTC,CASSPGQGGPLEQYF
TRBV21-1,.,TRBJ2-1,.,TGTGCCAGCAGCAAAGCTCAGGGTCAAGAGTTCTTC,CASSKAQGQEFF
TRBV2,.,TRBJ1-1,.,TGTGCCAGCATAGGTCGTTGGGGCACTGAAGCTTTCTTT,CASIGRWGTEAFF
TRBV7-2,.,TRBJ2-7,TRBD1,TGTGCCAGCAGCCCAGGACAGGTCTACGAGCAGTACTTC,CASSPGQVYEQYF
TRBV29-1,.,TRBJ2-1,.,TGCAGCGTTGCAAGTGACAGATCCTACAATGAGCAGTTCTTC,CSVASDRSYNEQFF
TRBV28,.,TRBJ2-7,.,TGTGCCAGCAGTTTAGTAGGTAGTCCCCTTATTGCCGAGCAGTACTTC,CASSLVGSPLIAEQYF
TRBV19,.,TRBJ1-1,.,TGTGCCAGTAGCCCAAACACGAACACTGAAGCTTTCTTT,CASSPNTNTEAFF
TRBV19,.,TRBJ1-1,.,TGTGCCAGTAGTAGACCGGGGGCTGAAGCTTTCTTT,CASSRPGAEAFF
TRBV29-1,.,TRBJ2-5,.,TGCAGCGTAACCGGGCAAGAGACCCAGTACTTC,CSVTGQETQYF
TRBV18,.,TRBJ2-5,TRBD2,TGTGCCAGCTCACCATCCGGGGGGGCCTTGGAGACCCAGTACTTC,CASSPSGGALETQYF
TRBV7-6,.,TRBJ2-1,TRBD1,TGTGCCAGCAGCTCCTTGGACAGGGGGCTGAATGAGCAGTTCTTC,CASSSLDRGLNEQFF
TRBV7-2,.,TRBJ1-1,.,TGTGCCAGCAGCTTCCTCTGGGGGGGTAACACTGAAGCTTTCTTT,CASSFLWGGNTEAFF
TRBV19,once,TRBJ2-2,TRBD2,TGTGCCAGTTCCCTCCACAGCGGGGCCTTGGCCGGGGAGCTGTTTTTT,CASSLHSGALAGELFF
TRBV11-1,few,TRBJ1-2,.,TGTGCCAGCAGCTTAGCGCGGCAGGACGTCCATGGCTACACCTTC,CASSLARQDVHGYTF
TRBV3-1/TRBV3-2,.,TRBJ1-5,.,TGTGCCAGCAGCCAAGACAGCCACGGCGACCAGCCCCAGCATTTT,CASSQDSHGDQPQHF
TRBV7-8,.,TRBJ2-3,TRBD2,TGTGCCAGCAGCGAGACTAGCGGGGCGCAGTATTTT,CASSETSGAQYF
TRBV25-1,.,TRBJ1-2,TRBD1,TGTGCCAGCAGTGCCCGGACAGGGTATAGCTACACCTTC,CASSARTGYSYTF
TRBV6-2/TRBV6-3,.,TRBJ1-5,TRBD1,TGTGCCAGCAGTTACCCCACTGCCGGGACAGGCAATCAGCCCCAGCATTTT,CASSYPTAGTGNQPQHF
TRBV19,.,TRBJ1-5,TRBD1,TGTGCCAGTAGTATCGGGACAGGGCGGACTCAGCCCCAGCATTTT,CASSIGTGRTQPQHF
TRBV19,.,TRBJ1-5,TRBD1,TGTGCCAGTAGTAATTCGGCAGGGGGCAGCAATCAGCCCCAGCATTTT,CASSNSAGGSNQPQHF
TRBV7-2,.,TRBJ1-1,.,TGTGCCAGCAGCTACAACAGTATCAGGGCCGCGGCTTTCTTT,CASSYNSIRAAAFF
TRBV6-5,.,TRBJ1-4,.,TGTGCCAGCAAAAGGGGCGTAAACGAAAAACTGTTTTTT,CASKRGVNEKLFF
TRBV7-2,few,TRBJ2-6,.,TGTGCCAGCAGCTTAGGGGGCTCTGGGGCCAACGTCCTGACTTTC,CASSLGGSGANVLTF
TRBV11-2,.,TRBJ2-5,.,TGTGCCAGCAGCTTATCGGTCTTGAGAGAGACCCAGTACTTC,CASSLSVLRETQYF
TRBV3-1/TRBV3-2,.,TRBJ1-2,TRBD1,TGTGCCAGCAGCCAAGTCCTTGACAGGGGGACCAACTATGGCTACACCTTC,CASSQVLDRGTNYGYTF
TRBV3-1/TRBV3-2,.,TRBJ1-1,TRBD1,TGTGCCAGCAGCCAAGACCCACAGGGGAGGGAAGAAGCTTTCTTT,CASSQDPQGREEAFF
TRBV5-4,.,TRBJ2-1,TRBD1,TGTGCCAGCAGCGCCGGGACAGGCTACAATGAGCAGTTCTTC,CASSAGTGYNEQFF
TRBV6-4,.,TRBJ2-3,.,TGTGCCAGCGCGGGACCAAATCTCACAGATACGCAGTATTTT,CASAGPNLTDTQYF
TRBV28,few,TRBJ1-5,TRBD1,TGTGCCAGCAGCCCCACCCGGGACAGGGGTCGAGGACAGCCCCAGCATTTT,CASSPTRDRGRGQPQHF
TRBV7-2,.,TRBJ2-7,.,TGTGCCAGCAGCTTAGTACATGATACCTACGAGCAGTACTTC,CASSLVHDTYEQYF
TRBV10-3,once,TRBJ2-2,TRBD1,TGTGCCAACTGCTGGACAGGGCTCGACACCGGGGAGCTGTTTTTT,CANCWTGLDTGELFF
TRBV27,once,TRBJ1-1,.,TGTGCCAGCAACCTCCGAGTGGGGGGCGCATCGGGGACTGAAGCTTTCTTT,CASNLRVGGASGTEAFF
TRBV9,.,TRBJ1-2,.,TGTGCCAGCAGCGCCCGGACAGCCTACTGGGGCTACACCTTC,CASSARTAYWGYTF
TRBV3-1/TRBV3-2,.,TRBJ2-5,TRBD2,TGTGCCAGCAGCCAAGAAAGAGCGGGGGGGCCAGGAGAGACCCAGTACTTC,CASSQERAGGPGETQYF
TRBV7-2,.,TRBJ2-1,TRBD1,TGTGCCAGCAGCTTGCGCACAGGGGTGAATGAGCAGTTCTTC,CASSLRTGVNEQFF
TRBV5-1,.,TRBJ2-7,.,TGCGCCAGCAGCTTAAGCGACGGCTATAGCGAGCAGTACTTC,CASSLSDGYSEQYF
TRBV2,.,TRBJ1-2,.,TGTGCCAGCAGTGTACAGCGGCCCGAGGGCTACACCTTC,CASSVQRPEGYTF
TRBV5-1,.,TRBJ2-5,.,TGCGCCAGCAGCGTGACCGCGATCAGGGGAGAGACCCAGTACTTC,CASSVTAIRGETQYF
TRBV27,.,TRBJ1-1,.,TGTGCCAGCAGTCCCCGGTGGGGGGGGCGCGGGACTGAAGCTTTCTTT,CASSPRWGGRGTEAFF
TRBV29-1,.,TRBJ2-7,.,TGCAGCGTTGCGATACAGGGGAGGACCTACGAGCAGTACTTC,CSVAIQGRTYEQYF
TRBV6-5,.,TRBJ1-2,.,TGTGCCAGCAGTTACGCGGGGAAGGGCTACACCTTC,CASSYAGKGYTF
TRBV4-3,.,TRBJ1-5,.,TGCGCCAGCAGCCAAGGCCTTATTGATCAGCCCCAGCATTTT,CASSQGLIDQPQHF
TRBV7-2,once,TRBJ1-3,.,TGTGCCAGCAGCTTAAGCGGAAACACCATATATTTT,CASSLSGNTIYF
TRBV5-1,.,TRBJ1-3,TRBD1,TGCGCCAGCAGCTTTGACAGGGCAGGAAACACCATATATTTT,CASSFDRAGNTIYF
TRBV12-3/TRBV12-4,.,TRBJ2-3,.,TGTGCCAGCAGTTTAACCAGGTGGGATACGCAGTATTTT,CASSLTRWDTQYF
TRBV3-1/TRBV3-2,.,TRBJ2-1,TRBD2,TGTGCCAGCAGCCCGCTAGCGGGCGGTTCCTACAATGAGCAGTTCTTC,CASSPLAGGSYNEQFF
TRBV9,.,TRBJ2-5,.,TGTGCCAGCAGCGTAGCCAGTCAAGAGACCCAGTACTTC,CASSVASQETQYF
TRBV6-5,.,TRBJ2-3,.,TGTGCCAGCACGGGGTCAGATACGCAGTATTTT,CASTGSDTQYF
TRBV30,.,TRBJ1-1,.,TGTGCCTGGAGTTTGGCAGTGAACACTGAAGCTTTCTTT,CAWSLAVNTEAFF